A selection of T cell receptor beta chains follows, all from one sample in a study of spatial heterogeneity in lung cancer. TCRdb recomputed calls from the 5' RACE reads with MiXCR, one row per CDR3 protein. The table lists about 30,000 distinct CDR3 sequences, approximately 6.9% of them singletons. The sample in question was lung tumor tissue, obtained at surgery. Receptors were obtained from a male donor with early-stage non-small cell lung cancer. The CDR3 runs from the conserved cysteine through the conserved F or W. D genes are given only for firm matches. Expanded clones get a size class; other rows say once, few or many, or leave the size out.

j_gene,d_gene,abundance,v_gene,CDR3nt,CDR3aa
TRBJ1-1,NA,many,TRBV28,TGTGCCAGCAGTCTAGAGGACCCACGGAACACTGAAGCTTTCTTT,CASSLEDPRNTEAFF
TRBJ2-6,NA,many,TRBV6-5,TGTGCCAGCAGGGGCACATCTTCTGGGGCCAACGTCCTGACTTTC,CASRGTSSGANVLTF
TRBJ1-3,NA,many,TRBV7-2,TGTGCCAGCAGCTTAAGGACGGCGACCTCTGGAAACACCATATATTTT,CASSLRTATSGNTIYF
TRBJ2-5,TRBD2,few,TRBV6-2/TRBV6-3,TGTGCCAGCAGTTACCCGTCGGGGCTAGCGGGGGTACTGTACCAAGAGACCCAGTACTTC,CASSYPSGLAGVLYQETQYF
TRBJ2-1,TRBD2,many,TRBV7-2,TGTGCCAGCAGCTTAGAGCGGGGCAATGAGCAGTTCTTC,CASSLERGNEQFF
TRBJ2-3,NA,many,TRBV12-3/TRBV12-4,TGTGCCAGCAGTTTAGGCCTTACCACAGATACGCAGTATTTT,CASSLGLTTDTQYF
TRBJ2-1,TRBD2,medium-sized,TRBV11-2,TGTGCCAGCAGCCTACCGGGACTAGCGGGGAATGAGCAGTTCTTC,CASSLPGLAGNEQFF
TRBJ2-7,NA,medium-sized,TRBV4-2,TGTGCCAGCAGCCAAGTACTGAACCCCCTCTACGAGCAGTACTTC,CASSQVLNPLYEQYF
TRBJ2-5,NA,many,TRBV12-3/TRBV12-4,TGTGCCAGCAGTCCCGGGACGGCCTTAGAGACCCAGTACTTC,CASSPGTALETQYF
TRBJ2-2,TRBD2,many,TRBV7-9,TGTGCCAGCAGCCCCCGGAGGGCGGGGGGAAGCACCGGGGAGCTGTTTTTT,CASSPRRAGGSTGELFF
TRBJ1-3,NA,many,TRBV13,TGTGCCAGCAGCTTAGATGGGACCGGGATTGGAAACACCATATATTTT,CASSLDGTGIGNTIYF
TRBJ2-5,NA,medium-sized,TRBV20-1,TGCAGTGCTAGAGATCAAGGACAGACGGAGACCCAGTACTTC,CSARDQGQTETQYF
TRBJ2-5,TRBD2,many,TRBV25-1,TGTGCCAGCAGTCTGGGGACTAGTTCTCAAACGGAGACCCAGTACTTC,CASSLGTSSQTETQYF
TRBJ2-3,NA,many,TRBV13,TGTGCCAGCAGCCCCCCGAGCGGGTCCGGTGGCACAGATACGCAGTATTTT,CASSPPSGSGGTDTQYF
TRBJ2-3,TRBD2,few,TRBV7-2,TGTGCCAGCAGCTTACTAGCGGGGGCGGATACGCAGTATTTT,CASSLLAGADTQYF
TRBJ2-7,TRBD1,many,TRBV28,TGTGCCAGCAGTAACGCCCAAACCAGGGGGCGCGACAGGTACGAGCAGTACTTC,CASSNAQTRGRDRYEQYF
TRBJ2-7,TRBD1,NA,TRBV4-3,TGCGCCAGCAGCCAAGAAGGGGGCCGCTACGAGCAGTACTTC,CASSQEGGRYEQYF
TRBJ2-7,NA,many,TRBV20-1,TGCAGTGCCACCCAAGGGGGGCACTACGAGCAGTACTTC,CSATQGGHYEQYF